A single sample is the source of the 23 T cell receptor beta chains below, sequenced in a study of T cell repertoires in cytomegalovirus infection. TCRdb reprocessed the reads via MiXCR and lists one record per CDR3 protein. The repertoire holds roughly 500,000 distinct CDR3 sequences, with approximately 15% as singletons. What was sequenced was CD8+ T cells from PBMCs. Every receptor here comes from a human donor in good health (CMV status not recorded). Some clones in this sample may be carry-over from other donors' samples.

This clonotype has ten or more counts. The V gene is TRBV7-8, the J gene TRBJ2-5; D gene uncertain. The germline V gene has CDR1 SGHVS and CDR2 FQNEAQ. The CDR3 totals 15 residues. Trimming left V 1 base short and J 4 bases short, with 13 bases between. The CDR3 DNA sequence: TGTGCCAGCAGCTTAGACCCCCAGATGGCAGAGACCCAGTACTTC. Protein sequence: CASSLDPQMAETQYF.

The chain couples TRBV3-1 to TRBJ1-2, with TRBD1 identical over 8 bases. The V and J ends lost 6 bases and 7 bases, in that order; junction bases with no gene match: 10. The germline gives CDR1 LGHDT, CDR2 YNNKEL (reference sequence). This CDR3 is 14 amino acids long. This chain's CDR3 is CASRADRVISGYTF. CDR3 bases: TGTGCCAGCAGGGCGGACAGGGTGATTAGTGGCTACACCTTC.

The sample holds many counts of this clonotype. J is TRBJ1-1 and V is TRBV7-6; D might be TRBD1 (5 bases). Trimming removed 4 bases from V and 5 bases from J, with 14 bases in between. CDR1 and CDR2 from the germline V gene are SGHVS and FNYEAQ. This CDR3 is built from 14 residues. Written as DNA, the CDR3 is TGTGCCAGCAGCTGGGGAGGGACGGCGACTGAAGCTTTCTTT. Its translation: CASSWGGTATEAFF.

As concerns this clonotype: A single base separates this from a much larger clone, so it may be a read error. V usage is TRBV6-5 and J usage is TRBJ2-7, with D possibly called TRBD1 or TRBD2 (5 bases each). The V end was cut by 6 bases, the J end by 4 bases, with 13 bases between. The CDR3 length is 13 residues. CDR1 and CDR2 from the germline V gene are MNHEY and SVGAGI. The CDR3 region is CASRTGRNYEQYF. DNA of the CDR3: TGTGCCAGCAGGACGGGACGGAATTACGAGCAGTACTTC.

To note about this clonotype: A junction end diverges from the germline sequence, so it may reflect a read error. The chain employs TRBV7-6 and TRBJ2-1; D ambiguous. Germline CDR1 is SGHVS and CDR2 is FNYEAQ. The CDR3 loop spans 16 amino acids. CDR3 in DNA: TGTGCAAGCAGCTTGTTGGGAATATCCACATACAATGAGCCGTTCTTC. Translating gives CASSLLGISTYNEPFF.

This clonotype was counted ten times or more. The chain's CDR3 is CAISAGTSKIDEQFF. CDR3 nucleotide sequence: TGTGCCATCAGTGCCGGGACTTCTAAAATCGATGAGCAGTTCTTC. The genes are TRBV10-3 and TRBJ2-1, with D perhaps TRBD2 (6 bases). CDR3 length: 15 amino acids. Germline CDR1 and CDR2: ENHRY and SYGVKD. The ends were cut back, 4 bases at V and 8 bases at J, with 18 bases in the middle.

This clonotype appeared a few times. The genes are TRBV20-1 and TRBJ2-5, with TRBD1 identical over 9 bases. This CDR3 is 16 amino acids long. The germline V gene has CDR1 DFQATT and CDR2 SNEGSKA (reference sequence). V was clipped by 0 bases and J by 4 bases; unmatched bases: 9. CDR3 DNA: TGCAGTGCTAGAGATCCGGGCCGGGACAGGGTAGAGACCCAGTACTTC. It yields the protein CSARDPGRDRVETQYF.

This clonotype has at least ten counts. The chain has TRBV7-9 and TRBJ1-2; D is perhaps TRBD1 (6 bases). Germline lookup yields CDR1 SEHNR and CDR2 FQNEAQ (reference sequence). V lost 6 bases to trimming and J lost 2 bases, with 16 bases between them. CDR3 length equals 15 residues. This chain's CDR3 is CASSPPDRPNYGYTF. Here the CDR3 DNA reads TGTGCCAGCAGTCCCCCTGACAGGCCCAACTATGGCTACACCTTC.

This clonotype was recorded many times. V and J are TRBV4-1 and TRBJ2-3; no clear D gene. Trimming removed 2 bases from V and 0 bases from J, with 9 bases in between. From germline, CDR1 is MGHRA and CDR2 YSYEKL. This CDR3 spans 15 amino acids. CDR3 loop: CASSQSVPSTDTQYF. CDR3 DNA: TGCGCCAGCAGCCAATCGGTTCCGAGCACAGATACGCAGTATTTT.

At least ten counts were recorded for this clonotype. The J gene is TRBJ2-1, the V gene TRBV6-6; 8 nucleotides line up with TRBD1. Losses at the gene ends were 2 bases for V and 6 bases for J; bases not matched to a gene: 9. CDR1 is MNHNY, CDR2 SVGAGI, per germline (reference sequence). The CDR3 contains 16 residues. CDR3 region: CASSYQVQGGANEQFF. As DNA, the CDR3 is TGTGCCAGCAGTTACCAAGTACAGGGGGGAGCCAATGAGCAGTTCTTC.

This clonotype was counted only a few times. J is TRBJ1-1 and V is TRBV4-1, with TRBD1 as a possible D gene (6 bases). The CDR3 sequence is 14 residues long. In germline, CDR1 is MGHRA, CDR2 YSYEKL. V was clipped by 3 bases and J by 5 bases, with 13 bases between them. The CDR3 region is CASSQDSGETEAFF. CDR3 bases: TGCGCCAGCAGCCAGGACTCAGGGGAGACTGAAGCTTTCTTT.

This clonotype showed up just a few times. This sequence joins TRBV12-3 or TRBV12-4 and TRBJ2-7; 11 nucleotides line up with TRBD2. The CDR3 has 13 residues. The J segment lost 2 bases and the V segment lost 8 bases, leaving 2 bases of the junction unmatched. CDR3: CASGLAGTYEQYF. Here the CDR3 DNA reads TGTGCCAGCGGACTAGCGGGCACCTACGAGCAGTACTTC.

This clonotype appeared a single time. V usage is TRBV5-6 and J usage is TRBJ2-7; D is undetermined. The V end was cut by 4 bases, the J end by 5 bases, with 13 bases between. The length of the CDR3 is 13 residues. Germline V CDR1 and CDR2: SGHDT, YYEEEE. This chain's CDR3 is CASSLTDTNEQYF. CDR3 nucleotides: TGTGCCAGCAGCCTCACCGACACCAACGAGCAGTACTTC.

Ten or more counts support this clonotype. The chain joins TRBV10-3 to TRBJ2-1; no reliable D call. The CDR3 sequence is 11 residues long. Trimming stripped 2 bases from V and 7 bases from J, with 3 bases between. Germline loops: CDR1 ENHRY, CDR2 SYGVKD. Written as DNA, the CDR3 is TGTGCCATCAGTGAGAGGAATGAGCAGTTCTTC. Its translation is CAISERNEQFF.

This clonotype was detected a few times. This chain links TRBV9 with TRBJ1-2, with unresolved D. The germline CDR1 and CDR2 sequences are SGDLS and YYNGEE. There are 13 residues in the CDR3. Trimming left V 3 bases short and J 2 bases short, with 8 bases between. The CDR3 sequence: CASSGHRNYGYTF. CDR3 sequence (DNA): TGTGCCAGCAGCGGTCACAGAAACTATGGCTACACCTTC.

The chain couples TRBV7-6 to TRBJ2-1; D may match TRBD1 or TRBD2 (5 bases each). Trimming shortened V by 0 bases and J by 6 bases, and 15 bases separated the two germline ends. Looked up from germline, CDR1 is SGHVS and CDR2 is FNYEAQ. The CDR3 contains 16 residues. CDR3: CASSLARDLRGNEQFF. CDR3 nucleotides: TGTGCCAGCAGCTTAGCCCGGGACCTTAGGGGCAATGAGCAGTTCTTC.

This chain uses TRBV2 with TRBJ2-1; no reliable D call. CDR3 size: 15 residues. Germline assignment: CDR1 SNHLY and CDR2 FYNNEI. V was trimmed by 1 base and J by 3 bases, leaving 10 bases between them. The CDR3 region has the DNA TGTGCCAGCAGTGAAGGGCAACACCTCTACAATGAGCAGTTCTTC. Protein sequence: CASSEGQHLYNEQFF.

This clonotype was detected a few times. CDR3 residues: CASIPGHPYEQYF. CDR3 coding DNA: TGTGCCAGCATTCCGGGACATCCATACGAGCAGTACTTC. The chain carries TRBV2 and TRBJ2-7; D might be TRBD1 (6 bases). Per germline, CDR1 SNHLY and CDR2 FYNNEI. The CDR3 loop spans 13 amino acids. The V gene lost 7 bases and the J gene lost 4 bases, with 14 bases spanning the gap.

Note on this clonotype: Possible read error: a much larger clone is one base away. The CDR3 nucleotides read TGTGCCAGCAGCCAAGGAAAGAGCTCCTACAATGAGCAGTTCTTC. Its protein product is CASSQGKSSYNEQFF. This sequence joins TRBV14 and TRBJ2-1; D is ambiguous. Germline V CDR1 and CDR2: SGHDN, FVKESK. Trimming removed 1 base from V and 0 bases from J, with 7 bases in between. The CDR3 is 15 amino acids.

The chain carries TRBV19 and TRBJ1-1, with TRBD1 matching 7 bases. The CDR3 is 11 amino acids. Losses at the gene ends were 7 bases for V and 8 bases for J; bases not matched to a gene: 4. From germline, CDR1 is LNHDA and CDR2 SQIVND (reference sequence). The CDR3 bases are TGTGCCAGTATTTGGACAGGAGAAGCTTTCTTT. As protein: CASIWTGEAFF.

This clonotype has only a few counts. The V call is TRBV14, the J call TRBJ2-5; D is possibly TRBD1 (6 bases). Germline CDR1 is SGHDN and CDR2 is FVKESK. Trimming removed 3 bases at V and 5 bases at J, with 13 bases between. The CDR3 loop spans 14 amino acids. The CDR3 here is CASSQYRVLETQYF. In DNA form, the CDR3 reads TGTGCCAGCAGCCAGTACAGGGTTCTGGAGACCCAGTACTTC.

This sequence joins TRBV4-2 and TRBJ2-1; D call uncertain. V lost 0 bases and J 10 bases, leaving 13 bases between the germline ends. The CDR3 loop spans 14 amino acids. The germline V gene has CDR1 LGHNA and CDR2 YNFKEQ. CDR3 residues: CASSQEEKAHEQFF. CDR3 in DNA: TGTGCCAGCAGCCAAGAAGAGAAGGCCCACGAGCAGTTCTTC.

A word on this clonotype: A junction boundary mismatches the germline segment, possibly from a read error. The V and J genes are TRBV11-2 and TRBJ1-3; maybe TRBD1 (6 bases). The germline gives CDR1 SGHAT, CDR2 FQNNGV. This CDR3 has 14 amino acids. For the CDR3, the DNA is TGTGCCTGCAGCTTCCGACAGGTTGGAAACACCATATATTTT. Protein: CACSFRQVGNTIYF.